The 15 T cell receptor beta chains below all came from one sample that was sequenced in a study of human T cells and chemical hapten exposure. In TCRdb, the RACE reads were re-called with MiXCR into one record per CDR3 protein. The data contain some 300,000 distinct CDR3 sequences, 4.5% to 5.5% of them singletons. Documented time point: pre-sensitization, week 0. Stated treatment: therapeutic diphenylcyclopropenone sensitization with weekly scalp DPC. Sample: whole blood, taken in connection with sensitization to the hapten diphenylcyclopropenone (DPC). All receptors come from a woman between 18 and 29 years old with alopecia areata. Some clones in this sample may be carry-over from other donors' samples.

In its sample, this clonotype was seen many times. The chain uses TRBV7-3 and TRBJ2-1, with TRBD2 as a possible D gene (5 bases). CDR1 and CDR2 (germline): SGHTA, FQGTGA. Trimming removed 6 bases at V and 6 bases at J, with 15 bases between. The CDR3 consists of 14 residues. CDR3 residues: CASRMGGSSNEQFF. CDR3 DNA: TGTGCCAGCAGAATGGGCGGGTCGAGCAATGAGCAGTTCTTC.

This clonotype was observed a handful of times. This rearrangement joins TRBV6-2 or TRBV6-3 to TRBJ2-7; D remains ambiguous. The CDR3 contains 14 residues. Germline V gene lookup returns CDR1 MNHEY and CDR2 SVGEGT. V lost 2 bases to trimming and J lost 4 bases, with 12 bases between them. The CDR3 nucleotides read TGTGCCAGCAGTTACCATACTTCGATGTACGAGCAGTACTTC. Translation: CASSYHTSMYEQYF.

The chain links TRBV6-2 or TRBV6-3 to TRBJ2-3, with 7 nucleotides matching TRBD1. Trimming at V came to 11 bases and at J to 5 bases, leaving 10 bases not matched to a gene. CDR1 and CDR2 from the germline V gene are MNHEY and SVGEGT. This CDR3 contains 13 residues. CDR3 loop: CAGTTGAGDTQYF. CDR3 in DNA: TGTGCCGGAACTACAGGGGCAGGAGATACGCAGTATTTT.

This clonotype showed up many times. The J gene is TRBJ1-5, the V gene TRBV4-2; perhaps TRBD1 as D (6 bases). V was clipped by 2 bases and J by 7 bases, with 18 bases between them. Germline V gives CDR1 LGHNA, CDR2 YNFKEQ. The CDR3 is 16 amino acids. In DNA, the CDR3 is TGTGCCAGCAGCCAACAAACAGGGATTTCTGAGCAGCCCCAGCATTTT. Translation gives CASSQQTGISEQPQHF.

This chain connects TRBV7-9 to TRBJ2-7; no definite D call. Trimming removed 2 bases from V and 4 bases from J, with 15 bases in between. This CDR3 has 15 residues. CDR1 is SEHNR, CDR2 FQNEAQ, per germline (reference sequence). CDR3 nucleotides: TGTGCCAGCAGCTTATCCGGGTACCGTCGGTACGAGCAGTACTTC. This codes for CASSLSGYRRYEQYF.

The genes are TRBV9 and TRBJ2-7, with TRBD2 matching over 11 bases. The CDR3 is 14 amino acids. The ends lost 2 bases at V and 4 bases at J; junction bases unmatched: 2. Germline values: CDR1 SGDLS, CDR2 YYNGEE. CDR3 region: CASSVGTSGYEQYF. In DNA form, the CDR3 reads TGTGCCAGCAGCGTCGGGACTAGCGGTTACGAGCAGTACTTC.

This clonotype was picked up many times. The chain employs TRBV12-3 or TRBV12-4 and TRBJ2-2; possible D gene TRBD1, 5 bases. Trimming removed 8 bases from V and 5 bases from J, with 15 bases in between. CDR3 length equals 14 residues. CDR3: CASVSQGSTGELFF. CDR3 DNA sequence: TGTGCCAGCGTCTCGCAGGGATCGACCGGGGAGCTGTTTTTT.

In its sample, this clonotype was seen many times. In DNA form, the CDR3 reads TGTGCCACCAGTGATTCGAGAGGTACCGCTGAAGCTTTCTTT. Translated: CATSDSRGTAEAFF. The chain has TRBV24-1 and TRBJ1-1; D is unclear. The CDR3 spans 14 residues. CDR1 and CDR2 (germline): KGHDR, SFDVKD. The V end was cut by 2 bases, the J end by 6 bases, with 12 bases between.

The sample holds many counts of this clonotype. The DNA for the CDR3 is TGTGCCAGCAGCGGACAGGGGGCTGGTAATTCACCCCTCCACTTT. It yields the protein CASSGQGAGNSPLHF. The chain is built from TRBV2 and TRBJ1-6; 11 bases map to TRBD1. This CDR3 region has 15 residues. V trimming: 6 bases; J trimming: 6 bases; junction bases outside the gene matches: 4. Germline V gene lookup returns CDR1 SNHLY and CDR2 FYNNEI.

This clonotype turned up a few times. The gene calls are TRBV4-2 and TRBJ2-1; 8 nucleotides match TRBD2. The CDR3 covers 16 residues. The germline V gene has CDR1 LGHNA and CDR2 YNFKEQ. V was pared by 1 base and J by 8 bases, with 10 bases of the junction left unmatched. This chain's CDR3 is CASSQADLGGADEQFF. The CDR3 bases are TGTGCCAGCAGCCAAGCCGATCTCGGGGGGGCCGATGAGCAGTTCTTC.

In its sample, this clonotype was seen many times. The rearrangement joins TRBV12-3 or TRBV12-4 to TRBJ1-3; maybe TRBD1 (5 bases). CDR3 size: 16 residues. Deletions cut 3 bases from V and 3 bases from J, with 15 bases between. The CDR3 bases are TGTGCCAGCAGTTTTAGTGGCAGGGCCATTGGAAACACCATATATTTT. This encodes CASSFSGRAIGNTIYF.

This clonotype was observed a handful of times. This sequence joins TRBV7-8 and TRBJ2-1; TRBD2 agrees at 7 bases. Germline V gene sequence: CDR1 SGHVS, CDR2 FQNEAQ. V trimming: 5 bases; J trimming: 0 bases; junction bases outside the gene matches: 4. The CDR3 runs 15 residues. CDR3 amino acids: CASSVSGVSYNEQFF. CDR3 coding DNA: TGTGCCAGCAGCGTCAGCGGGGTCTCCTACAATGAGCAGTTCTTC.

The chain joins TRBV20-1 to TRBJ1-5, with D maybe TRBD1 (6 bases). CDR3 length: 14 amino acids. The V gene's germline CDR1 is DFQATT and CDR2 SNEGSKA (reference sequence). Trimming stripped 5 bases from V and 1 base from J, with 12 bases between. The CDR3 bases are TGCAGTGCTTCCCCAGGGGACAGCAATCAGCCCCAGCATTTT. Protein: CSASPGDSNQPQHF.

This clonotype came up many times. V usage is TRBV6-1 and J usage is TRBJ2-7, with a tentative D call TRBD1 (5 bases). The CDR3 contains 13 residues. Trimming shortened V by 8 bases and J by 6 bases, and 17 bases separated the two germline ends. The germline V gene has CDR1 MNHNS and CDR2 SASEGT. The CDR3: CASAGFSRREQYF. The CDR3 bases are TGTGCCAGCGCAGGGTTTTCTCGCCGCGAGCAGTACTTC.

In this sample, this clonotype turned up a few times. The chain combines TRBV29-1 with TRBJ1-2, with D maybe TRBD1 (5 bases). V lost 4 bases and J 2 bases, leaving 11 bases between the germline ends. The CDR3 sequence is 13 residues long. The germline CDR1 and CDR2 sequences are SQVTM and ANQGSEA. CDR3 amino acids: CSVGGADNYGYTF. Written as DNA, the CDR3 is TGCAGCGTTGGTGGGGCGGACAACTATGGCTACACCTTC.